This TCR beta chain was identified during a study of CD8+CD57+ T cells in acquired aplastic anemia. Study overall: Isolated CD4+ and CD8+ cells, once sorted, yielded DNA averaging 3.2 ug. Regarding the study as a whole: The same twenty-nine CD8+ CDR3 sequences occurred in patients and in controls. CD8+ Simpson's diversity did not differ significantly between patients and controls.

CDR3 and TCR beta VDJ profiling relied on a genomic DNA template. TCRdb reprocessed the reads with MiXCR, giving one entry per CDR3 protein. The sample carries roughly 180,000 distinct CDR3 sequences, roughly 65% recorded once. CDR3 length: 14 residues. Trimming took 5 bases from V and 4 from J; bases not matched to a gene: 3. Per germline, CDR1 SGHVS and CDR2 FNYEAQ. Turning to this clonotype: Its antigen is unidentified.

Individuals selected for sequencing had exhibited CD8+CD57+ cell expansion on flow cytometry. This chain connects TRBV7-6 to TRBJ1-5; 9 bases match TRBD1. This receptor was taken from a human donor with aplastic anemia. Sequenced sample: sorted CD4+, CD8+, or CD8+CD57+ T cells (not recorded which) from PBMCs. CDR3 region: CASSAGQGNQPQHF. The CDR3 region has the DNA TGTGCCAGCAGCGCAGGACAGGGGAATCAGCCCCAGCATTTT.